This paragraph covers one T cell receptor beta chain sequence. This sample was included in a study of blood T cell repertoires in COVID-19. Only in-frame clones appear in the TCRdb table, and some are missing; sequencing was by immunoSEQ multiplex PCR. Among just over 250,000 clones listed, less than 90% were seen once. Unmatched junction bases numbered 4, after V lost 4 bases and J lost 3 bases. The CDR3 totals 14 residues. Germline CDR1 and CDR2: SGHAT and FQNNGV. The source material was peripheral blood. This sequence originates from a man aged 55 to 69 who had recovered from COVID-19. The rearrangement joins TRBV11-2 to TRBJ2-7; 9 bases line up with TRBD1. CDR3: CASSSSTGGYEQYF. CDR3 DNA sequence: TGTGCCAGCAGCTCCTCGACAGGGGGCTACGAGCAGTACTTC. Supplemented by reference TRBV11-2 and TRBJ2-7, the full variable domain reads EAGVAQSPRYKIIEKRQSVAFWCNPISGHATLYWYQQILGQGPKLLIQFQNNGVVDDSQLPKDRFSAERLKGVDSTLKIQPAKLEDSAVYLCASSSSTGGYEQYFGPGTRLTVT.